Below, 27 T cell receptor beta chains from the same sample are listed, as sequenced in a study of blood T cell repertoires in COVID-19. Generated by immunoSEQ multiplex PCR, the TCRdb table keeps only in-frame clones and is missing some. The sample has roughly 380,000 clones, 70% to 90% seen once. The sequencing sample was made of PBMCs or T cells enriched from blood (not recorded which). These receptors came from a man aged 25 to 45 who had recovered from COVID-19.

This clone was counted a single time. V gene TRBV25-1 combines with J gene TRBJ1-6; unclear D gene. The CDR3 totals 12 residues. V lost 0 bases to trimming and J lost 13 bases, with 7 bases between them. Germline V lookup: CDR1 MGHDK, CDR2 SYGVNS. The CDR3 region is CASSEYEAPLHF. Here the CDR3 DNA reads TGTGCCAGCAGTGAATACGAGGCGCCCCTCCACTTT.

This sequence joins TRBV7-9 and TRBJ2-1; TRBD2 agrees at 9 bases. CDR1 and CDR2 from the germline V gene are SEHNR and FQNEAQ (reference sequence). The V gene end was trimmed by 2 bases and the J gene end by 4 bases; junction bases not matched to a gene: 0. The CDR3 runs 14 residues. The CDR3 coding sequence is TGTGCCAGCAGCTTAAGCGGGGGGTACAATGAGCAGTTCTTC. Its translation is CASSLSGGYNEQFF.

The rearrangement uses TRBV19 and TRBJ2-7; perhaps TRBD1 as D (6 bases). Germline V gene sequence: CDR1 LNHDA, CDR2 SQIVND (reference sequence). Between the trimmed V and J ends, which lost 5 bases and 3 bases, there was a span of 11 bases. The CDR3 extends over 13 amino acids. CDR3 residues: CASSLQQGYEQYF. DNA of the CDR3: TGTGCCAGTAGTCTTCAACAGGGCTACGAGCAGTACTTC.

The rearrangement uses TRBV27 and TRBJ2-2, with a possible D match to TRBD1 (6 bases). V gave up 3 bases and J gave up 5 bases, with 22 bases separating them. The CDR3 runs to 18 residues. Germline CDR1 MNHEY, CDR2 SMNVEV (reference sequence). The DNA of the CDR3 is TGTGCCAGCAGTTTGAACAGGGTTATTGGCTTGAGTACCGGGGAGCTGTTTTTT. This encodes CASSLNRVIGLSTGELFF.

The chain couples TRBV19 to TRBJ1-1; D not resolved. CDR1 is LNHDA and CDR2 is SQIVND in the germline V gene (reference sequence). V was trimmed by 5 bases and J by 2 bases, leaving 9 bases between them. The CDR3 loop spans 13 amino acids. The CDR3 DNA sequence: TGTGCCAGTAGTGTTCTCCTCAACACTGAAGCTTTCTTT. Protein product: CASSVLLNTEAFF.

In this sample, this clone turned up once. This chain links TRBV5-4 with TRBJ2-5; D is perhaps TRBD1 (5 bases). The V end lost 3 bases, the J end lost 1 base, and 10 bases lay between the germline ends. There are 14 residues in the CDR3. The germline gives CDR1 SGHNT, CDR2 YYREEE (reference sequence). DNA of the CDR3: TGTGCCAGCAGCTCCAGACAGTCCCAAGAGACCCAGTACTTC. Translated, it gives CASSSRQSQETQYF.

V gene TRBV3-1 (or the pseudogene TRBV3-2) combines with J gene TRBJ1-4; D perhaps matches TRBD1 (6 bases). CDR1 and CDR2 from the germline V gene are LGHDT and YNNKEL (reference sequence). Trimming removed 6 bases from V and 12 bases from J, with 14 bases in between. The CDR3 is 12 amino acids. The chain's CDR3 is CASSAGTPELFF. Written as DNA, the CDR3 is TGTGCCAGCAGTGCCGGGACACCCGAACTGTTTTTT.

The V and J genes are TRBV5-4 and TRBJ1-4, with TRBD1 identical over 8 bases. The J segment lost 10 bases and the V segment lost 1 base, leaving 6 bases of the junction unmatched. CDR1 and CDR2 from the germline V gene are SGHNT and YYREEE (reference sequence). CDR3 length equals 14 residues. The CDR3, as DNA: TGTGCCAGCAGCTTGCAACAGGGGGGTGGAAAACTGTTTTTT. Protein product: CASSLQQGGGKLFF.

The chain is built from TRBV18 and TRBJ2-6; D is ambiguous. The CDR3 has 16 amino acids. CDR1 is KGHSH and CDR2 is LQKENI in the germline V gene. V lost 4 bases, J lost 2 bases, and 12 bases lay in between. The CDR3 loop reads CASSRASVTGANVLTF. As DNA, the CDR3 is TGTGCCAGCTCACGGGCATCAGTCACTGGGGCCAACGTCCTGACTTTC.

This chain joins TRBV6-5 and TRBJ2-3; 7 bases agree with TRBD1. This CDR3 spans 13 amino acids. The germline V gene encodes CDR1 MNHEY and CDR2 SVGAGI. After removal of 6 bases from V and 6 bases from J, the junction contained 6 bases not matched to a gene. CDR3 sequence reads: CASRKTGSDTQYF. In DNA form, the CDR3 reads TGTGCCAGCAGAAAGACAGGGTCGGATACGCAGTATTTT.

This clone was seen once. The rearrangement joins TRBV7-2 to TRBJ2-3; D is unresolved. V lost 4 bases and J 1 base, leaving 9 bases between the germline ends. The CDR3 has 14 amino acids. From germline, CDR1 is SGHTA and CDR2 FQGNSA. CDR3 in amino acids: CASSSQTGTDTQYF. CDR3 sequence (DNA): TGTGCCAGCAGCTCACAGACGGGCACAGATACGCAGTATTTT.

This clone was observed a single time. This chain links TRBV30 with TRBJ1-6; no firm D call. The CDR3 covers 13 residues. Germline V gives CDR1 GTSNPN, CDR2 SVGIG (reference sequence). Trimming removed 5 bases from V and 3 bases from J, with 8 bases in between. This chain's CDR3 is CAWGGSYNSPLHF. The CDR3 nucleotides are TGTGCCTGGGGTGGGAGCTATAATTCACCCCTCCACTTT.

The gene calls are TRBV7-2 and TRBJ2-3, with TRBD2 matching 14 bases. Germline CDR1 and CDR2: SGHTA and FQGNSA. The CDR3 has 16 residues. With V trimmed by 6 bases and J by 3 bases, 5 bases remained unmatched. This chain's CDR3 is CASRWTSGGLTDTQYF. The CDR3, as DNA: TGTGCCAGCAGGTGGACTAGCGGGGGGTTAACAGATACGCAGTATTTT.

This clone was counted between two and nine times. V is TRBV5-6 and J is TRBJ1-1; no firm D call. Germline CDR1 reads SGHDT; CDR2 reads YYEEEE. The CDR3 loop spans 12 amino acids. Trimming shortened V by 5 bases and J by 6 bases, and 11 bases separated the two germline ends. CDR3: CASSFDGAEAFF. CDR3 nucleotide sequence: TGTGCCAGCAGTTTTGACGGGGCTGAAGCTTTCTTT.

The chain links TRBV9 to TRBJ2-3; a weak D match, TRBD1 (5 bases). The CDR3 spans 15 residues. Germline loops: CDR1 SGDLS, CDR2 YYNGEE. Trimming cost V 4 bases and J 0 bases, with 12 bases left between them. In DNA, the CDR3 is TGTGCCAGCAGCCCTTCGGCAGGGAGCACAGATACGCAGTATTTT. Encoded protein: CASSPSAGSTDTQYF.

The chain is built from TRBV12-3 or TRBV12-4 and TRBJ1-1, with D unresolved. The CDR3 is 13 residues long. The V end lost 5 bases, the J end lost 1 base, and 8 bases lay between the germline ends. The CDR3 spells CASSITENTEAFF. Here the CDR3 DNA reads TGTGCCAGCAGTATTACAGAGAACACTGAAGCTTTCTTT.

The chain recombines TRBV10-3 with TRBJ2-3, with 8 bases identical to TRBD2. This CDR3 has 13 residues. The germline gives CDR1 ENHRY, CDR2 SYGVKD. V gave up 7 bases and J gave up 3 bases; unmatched junction bases: 3. CDR3 sequence (DNA): TGTGCCATCAAAGGGACTAGTACAGATACGCAGTATTTT. As protein: CAIKGTSTDTQYF.

A single count supports this clone. The rearrangement links TRBV11-2 to TRBJ1-2, with a weak D call TRBD1 (6 bases). V lost 5 bases to trimming and J lost 8 bases, with 12 bases between them. Germline-derived CDR1 and CDR2 are SGHAT and FQNNGV. The CDR3 is 12 residues long. The CDR3 is CASSPTGSGYTF. The CDR3 coding sequence is TGTGCCAGCAGCCCTACAGGGTCGGGCTACACCTTC. Drawing the rest from reference TRBV11-2 and TRBJ1-2, the complete variable domain is EAGVAQSPRYKIIEKRQSVAFWCNPISGHATLYWYQQILGQGPKLLIQFQNNGVVDDSQLPKDRFSAERLKGVDSTLKIQPAKLEDSAVYLCASSPTGSGYTFGSGTRLTVV.

J is TRBJ2-6 and V is TRBV10-3, with D perhaps matching TRBD1 (5 bases). Germline V gene lookup returns CDR1 ENHRY and CDR2 SYGVKD. The V gene lost 1 base and the J gene lost 11 bases, with 15 bases spanning the gap. CDR3 length equals 15 residues. The CDR3 DNA reads TGTGCCATCAGTGAGTATAAACAGGCCCCCGACGTCCTGACTTTC. It translates to CAISEYKQAPDVLTF.

V and J are TRBV18 and TRBJ2-3; 8 nucleotides line up with TRBD1. The ends lost 5 bases at V and 2 bases at J; junction bases unmatched: 6. This CDR3 region has 15 residues. The germline V gene has CDR1 KGHSH and CDR2 LQKENI. The CDR3 protein is CASSDDRGNTDTQYF. CDR3 DNA sequence: TGTGCCAGCTCAGACGACAGGGGCAACACAGATACGCAGTATTTT.

The chain is built from TRBV12-3 or TRBV12-4 and TRBJ1-5; D perhaps matches TRBD1 (6 bases). The CDR3 is made up of 13 amino acids. V lost 5 bases to trimming and J lost 7 bases, with 12 bases between them. The CDR3 bases are TGTGCCAGCAGTGGACAGCTTCTACAGCCCCAGCATTTT. Translating it yields CASSGQLLQPQHF.

The rearrangement links TRBV7-9 to TRBJ2-1; 8 nucleotides line up with TRBD2. From germline, CDR1 is SEHNR and CDR2 FQNEAQ (reference sequence). Trimming cost V 5 bases and J 7 bases; bases outside gene matches: 10. This CDR3 spans 15 amino acids. The CDR3: CASSLPGGARNEQFF. CDR3 bases: TGTGCCAGCAGCCTTCCGGGGGGGGCCCGGAATGAGCAGTTCTTC.

The chain carries TRBV5-5 and TRBJ2-2; unclear D gene. Germline V gene lookup returns CDR1 SGHKS and CDR2 YYEKEE (reference sequence). The CDR3 is 12 amino acids. V lost 4 bases, J lost 2 bases, and 3 bases lay in between. CDR3: CASSPNTGELFF. DNA for the CDR3: TGTGCCAGCAGCCCTAACACCGGGGAGCTGTTTTTT.

The chain's CDR3 is CASSQTGRVAPQHF. In DNA form, the CDR3 reads TGTGCCAGCAGCCAAACTGGCAGGGTGGCGCCCCAGCATTTT. The chain couples TRBV7-9 to TRBJ1-5; a possible D gene is TRBD1 (5 bases). Germline V gives CDR1 SEHNR, CDR2 FQNEAQ (reference sequence). The CDR3 totals 14 residues. Trimming removed 5 bases at V and 9 bases at J, with 17 bases between.

V is TRBV6-1 and J is TRBJ1-4, with D tentatively TRBD1 (6 bases). CDR1 and CDR2 (germline): MNHNS, SASEGT. This CDR3 contains 16 residues. Trimming left V 3 bases short and J 4 bases short, with 15 bases between. CDR3 amino acids: CASSDDRGALNEKLFF. Written as DNA, the CDR3 is TGTGCCAGCAGTGATGATCGGGGGGCACTTAATGAAAAACTGTTTTTT.

This clone has only one observation. This chain joins TRBV7-2 and TRBJ2-3, with 7 bases lining up with TRBD1. The CDR3 runs 17 residues. In germline, CDR1 is SGHTA, CDR2 FQGNSA. The V gene end was trimmed by 3 bases and the J gene end by 2 bases; junction bases not matched to a gene: 11. The CDR3 protein is CASSFRTGPFDTDTQYF. The CDR3 DNA reads TGTGCCAGCAGCTTCCGGACAGGCCCCTTCGACACAGATACGCAGTATTTT.

The table lists this clone with a few counts. This chain connects TRBV19 to TRBJ1-1, with TRBD1 matching 8 bases. This CDR3 comprises 14 residues. The ends lost 2 bases at V and 1 base at J; junction bases unmatched: 0. Per germline, CDR1 LNHDA and CDR2 SQIVND (reference sequence). This CDR3 is CASSIQGANTEAFF. The CDR3 region has the DNA TGTGCCAGTAGTATACAGGGGGCGAACACTGAAGCTTTCTTT.